The 3 T cell receptor beta chains below all came from one sample that was sequenced in a study of graft-versus-host responses after intestinal transplantation. Antigens for these TCRs are unknown. Assay: immunoSEQ multiplex PCR; the TCRdb copy retains only in-frame clones and omits some. The data show under 100,000 clones, 94% seen once. The material sequenced was unstimulated CD4+ T cells sorted from spleen or lymph node cells, taken before transplant. These receptors originate from a human donor who was the organ donor for an intestinal transplant.

This clone was recorded once. The V gene is TRBV5-1, the J gene TRBJ1-4; no reliable D call. CDR3 size: 14 residues. V lost 4 bases and J 4 bases, leaving 11 bases between the germline ends. In germline, CDR1 is SGHRS, CDR2 YFSETQ. The CDR3 is CASSRSGSNEKLFF. The CDR3, as DNA: TGCGCCAGCAGCCGCTCGGGGAGTAATGAAAAACTGTTTTTT.

The chain recombines TRBV19 with TRBJ2-7; D remains unclear. CDR1 is LNHDA and CDR2 is SQIVND in the germline V gene (reference sequence). The CDR3 covers 11 residues. V dropped 9 bases and J dropped 0 bases, with 6 bases sitting between them. The CDR3 sequence: CASANSYEQYF. DNA of the CDR3: TGTGCCAGCGCCAACTCCTACGAGCAGTACTTC.

The chain joins TRBV5-4 to TRBJ1-1, with 9 nucleotides matching TRBD1. Germline V gene data show CDR1 as SGHNT and CDR2 as YYREEE (reference sequence). V lost 4 bases, J lost 3 bases, and 13 bases stayed unmatched. This CDR3 region has 17 residues. CDR3: CASSPPTGGLRHTEAFF. The CDR3 DNA reads as TGTGCCAGCAGCCCCCCGACAGGGGGGCTAAGGCACACTGAAGCTTTCTTT.